These T cell receptor beta chains were read from a single sample in a study of blood T cells in healthy people across ages. TCRdb re-called the 5' RACE reads through MiXCR, storing one row per CDR3 protein. Among roughly 1.5 million distinct CDR3 sequences, about 45% were seen once, and the ten largest hold around 4%. The source material was blood. Receptors originate from a woman aged 18-29 years in good health. Each CDR3 is given with its conserved first and last residue.

>TRBV29-1|TRBJ2-7
CSVTWGQSYEQYF
>TRBV20-1|TRBJ2-7
CRAGQGANEQYF
>TRBV9|TRBJ2-1
CASSHQREPFDEQFF
>TRBV5-5|TRBJ2-1
CASSLLTGKSHNEQFF
>TRBV7-2|TRBJ2-7
CASRKDTGTPYEQYF
>TRBV6-5|TRBJ1-2
CASSYRGQGTYGYTF
>TRBV7-9|TRBJ2-7
CASSPQTGEGFYEQYF
>TRBV3-1|TRBJ1-2
CASSQEGSGRYGYTF
>TRBV11-2|TRBJ2-7
CASSSSLRSYEQYF
>TRBV7-9|TRBJ1-2
CASSQSVSYGYTF
>TRBV20-1|TRBJ1-2
CSASDANYGYTF
>TRBV2|TRBJ2-7
CASSEKRLAGAYEQYF
>TRBV7-9|TRBJ1-6
CASSLRQGGWSPLHF
>TRBV29-1|TRBJ1-2
CSARQILNTYGYTF
>TRBV4-2|TRBJ2-1
CASSHSGRDEQFF
>TRBV9|TRBJ2-1
CASSSPLAGRYNEQFF
>TRBV7-2|TRBJ2-1
CASSLSGQYKEQFF
>TRBV10-3|TRBJ1-4
CAISEATYQNEKLFF
>TRBV2|TRBJ1-6
CASHGTANSPLHF
>TRBV7-8|TRBJ1-5
CASSNTRLQPQHF
>TRBV14|TRBJ1-6
CASSQEMGIYNSPLHF
>TRBV3-1|TRBJ2-1
CASSRNAVTYNEQFF
>TRBV7-2|TRBJ1-6
CASSLRQGGIYSYNSPLHF
>TRBV15|TRBJ2-7
CATSRVTSGRVRYEQYF
>TRBV30|.
CAWRVSRGEQYF
>TRBV5-1|TRBJ2-1
CASSLGQRKNNEQFF
>TRBV4-3|TRBJ1-4
CASSQESATLEKLFF
>TRBV7-2|TRBJ2-7
CASSSIAGVIHEQYF
>TRBV20-1|TRBJ2-1
CSALVESSYNEQFF
>TRBV15|TRBJ2-3
CATSRRDTDTQYF
>TRBV29-1|TRBJ1-1
CSVSGREAFF
>TRBV4-3|TRBJ1-2
CASSQDRTGFGYTF
>TRBV7-9|TRBJ2-1
CASSFPGGSSYNEQFF
>TRBV7-9|TRBJ2-1
CASSLGLAGANLSYNEQFF
>TRBV7-2|TRBJ2-7
CASRLSSSGFSYEQYF
>TRBV14|TRBJ2-1
CASSQDEIRAGNNEQFF
>TRBV11-2|TRBJ2-5
CASSPRGGRGVGEQYF
>TRBV7-9|TRBJ2-2
CASSHLRDSVSGELFF
>TRBV3-1|TRBJ2-4
CASSQTPGVDLPKNIQYF
>TRBV7-8|TRBJ2-3
CASSPQGLAGVDTQYF
>TRBV7-6|TRBJ2-1
CASSFAAGGYNEQFF
>TRBV30|TRBJ1-2
CAWSVDRSGYTF
>TRBV12-3/TRBV12-4|TRBJ1-4
CASSLAGRAWTNEKLFF
>TRBV10-1|TRBJ2-7
CASSEGLAENYEQYF
>TRBV12-3/TRBV12-4|TRBJ2-7
CASSSQRGRYEQYF
>TRBV20-1|TRBJ1-6
CSARMTGTNSPLHF
>TRBV20-1|TRBJ2-1
CSARGGRGVAGTYNEQFF
>TRBV5-1|TRBJ2-6
CASSPSQASSGANVLTF
>TRBV20-1|TRBJ1-1
CSVWENTEAFF
>TRBV24-1|TRBJ2-2
CATSGTSGSTGELFF
>TRBV4-1|TRBJ1-2
CASSQVSTLNYGYTF
>TRBV20-1|TRBJ2-5
CSARDPKGRQETQYF
>TRBV29-1|TRBJ2-1
CSVGLANYNEQFF
>TRBV27|TRBJ2-3
CASSPDGLSTDTQYF
>TRBV30|TRBJ1-2
CASNAPGQGFYGYTF